This passage covers 6 T cell receptor beta chains from one sample sequenced in a study of PD-1 blockade in mismatch repair-deficient tumors. Generated by immunoSEQ multiplex PCR, the TCRdb table keeps only in-frame clones and is missing some. The sample records 65,000 to 80,000 clones, about 78% being singletons. This material consisted of peripheral blood, taken 2 weeks after starting pembrolizumab. The receptors here all came from an adult with mismatch repair-deficient cancer.

This chain connects TRBV7-3 to TRBJ2-2; 10 bases map to TRBD2. Germline V CDR1 and CDR2: SGHTA, FQGTGA. The CDR3 is 16 residues long. The V gene end was trimmed by 3 bases and the J gene end by 6 bases; junction bases not matched to a gene: 7. The DNA for the CDR3 is TGTGCCAGCAGCTTGCCGGGACTAGCGTCCCCCGGGGAGCTGTTTTTT. It is translated as CASSLPGLASPGELFF.

This chain connects TRBV10-2 to TRBJ2-5; D gene uncertain. Germline-derived CDR1 and CDR2 are WSHSY and SAAADI. The CDR3 length is 13 residues. Trimming stripped 1 base from V and 5 bases from J, with 8 bases between. The CDR3 spells CASSELGWETQYF. The CDR3 region has the DNA TGCGCCAGCAGTGAGTTGGGGTGGGAGACCCAGTACTTC.

The chain recombines TRBV11-3 with TRBJ2-3, with no clear D. Germline assignment: CDR1 SGHNT and CDR2 YENEEA. The CDR3 runs 13 residues. V lost 2 bases to trimming and J lost 0 bases, with 3 bases between them. CDR3 bases: TGTGCCAGCAGCTTACCAAGCACAGATACGCAGTATTTT. Encoded protein: CASSLPSTDTQYF.

The chain carries TRBV2 and TRBJ1-2, with 9 bases fitting TRBD1. CDR3 length: 15 residues. V was clipped by 6 bases and J by 2 bases; unmatched bases: 7. The germline V gene encodes CDR1 SNHLY and CDR2 FYNNEI. The CDR3 sequence: CASRETGGRNYGYTF. CDR3 sequence (DNA): TGTGCCAGCAGGGAAACAGGGGGCAGAAACTATGGCTACACCTTC.

The CDR3 spells CSELQGSGEQYF. DNA for the CDR3: TGCAGCGAGCTACAGGGTTCGGGTGAGCAGTACTTC. This chain links TRBV29-1 with TRBJ2-7; D possibly corresponds to TRBD1 (6 bases). Per the germline V gene, CDR1 is SQVTM and CDR2 is ANQGSEA. With 7 bases removed from V and 7 bases from J, the gap between germline ends came to 17 bases. The CDR3 spans 12 residues.

The gene calls are TRBV7-2 and TRBJ1-1; no clear D gene. Germline V gene sequence: CDR1 SGHTA, CDR2 FQGNSA. The CDR3 length is 15 residues. Trimming removed 1 base at V and 5 bases at J, with 14 bases between. The CDR3 DNA follows: TGTGCCAGCAGCTTAGACTTTGGCGTAGGGACTGAAGCTTTCTTT. It yields the protein CASSLDFGVGTEAFF.